This TCR beta chain was sequenced for a study of control samples from healthy donors and cancer patients. Libraries were prepared by immunoSEQ multiplex PCR; TCRdb keeps only in-frame clonotypes and omits some of them. The top ten hold 1.5% to 2% of the sample, which has about 28,000 clones, around nine tenths seen once. The sequenced sample was PBMCs. The clonotype originates from a woman aged 40 to 50 with lung cancer.

The CDR3 DNA is TGTGCCACACTCCCGGCAGACGGGAACTCCTACGAGCAGTACTTC. It yields the protein CATLPADGNSYEQYF. This chain uses TRBV15 with TRBJ2-7; a weak D match, TRBD2 (5 bases). CDR3 size: 15 residues. V lost 9 bases and J 0 bases, leaving 18 bases between the germline ends. Germline loops: CDR1 LNHNV, CDR2 YYDKDF (reference sequence).